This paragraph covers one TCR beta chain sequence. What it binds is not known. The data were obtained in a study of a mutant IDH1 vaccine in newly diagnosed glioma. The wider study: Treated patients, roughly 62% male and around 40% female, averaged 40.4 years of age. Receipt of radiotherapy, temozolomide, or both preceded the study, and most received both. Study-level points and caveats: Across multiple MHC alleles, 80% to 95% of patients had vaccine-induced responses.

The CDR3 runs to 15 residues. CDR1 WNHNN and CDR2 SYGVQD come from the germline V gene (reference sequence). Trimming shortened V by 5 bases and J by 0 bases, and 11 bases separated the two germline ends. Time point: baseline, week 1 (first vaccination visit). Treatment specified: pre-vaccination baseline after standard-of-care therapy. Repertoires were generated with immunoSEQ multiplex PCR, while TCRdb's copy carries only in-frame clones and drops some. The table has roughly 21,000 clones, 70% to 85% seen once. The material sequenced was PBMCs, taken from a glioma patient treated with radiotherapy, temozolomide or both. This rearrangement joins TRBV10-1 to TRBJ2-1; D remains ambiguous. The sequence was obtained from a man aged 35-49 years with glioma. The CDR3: CASSPGRASYNEQFF. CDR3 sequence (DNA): TGCGCCAGCAGTCCCGGACGGGCCTCCTACAATGAGCAGTTCTTC.